Following are 27 T cell receptor beta chains from one sample sequenced in a study of shared clonotypes between healthy human individuals. Profiled with immunoSEQ multiplex PCR; TCRdb holds only in-frame clones, not every one. This table holds about 480,000 clones, 79% found once. Sequenced material: PBMCs. Every receptor here comes from a woman in her 40s in good health. Some clones in this sample may be carry-over from other donors' samples.

The chain recombines TRBV5-8 with TRBJ2-7; a possible D gene is TRBD1 (5 bases). Germline CDR1 reads SGHTS; CDR2 reads YDEGEE. This CDR3 contains 15 residues. V was trimmed by 0 bases and J by 3 bases, leaving 13 bases between them. The CDR3 coding sequence is TGTGCCAGCAGCTTGGGACAGCGAGATCTCTACGAGCAGTACTTC. It encodes CASSLGQRDLYEQYF. Combining the CDR3 with reference TRBV5-8 and TRBJ2-7 gives the whole variable domain EAGVTQSPTHLIKTRGQQATLRCSPISGHTSVYWYQQALGLGLQFLLWYDEGEERNRGNFPPRFSGRQFPNYSSELNVNALELEDSALYLCASSLGQRDLYEQYFGPGTRLTVT.

This clone turned up a few times. The chain has TRBV5-1 and TRBJ2-5; 10 nucleotides align to TRBD1. Germline V gene data show CDR1 as SGHRS and CDR2 as YFSETQ. V lost 0 bases to trimming and J lost 5 bases; unmatched junction nucleotides: 7. CDR3 length equals 16 residues. This chain's CDR3 is CASSLGDRGSWETQYF. The CDR3 coding sequence is TGCGCCAGCAGCTTGGGGGACAGGGGCAGCTGGGAGACCCAGTACTTC.

This chain connects TRBV5-5 to TRBJ2-7, with D uncertain. Germline V gene lookup returns CDR1 SGHKS and CDR2 YYEKEE (reference sequence). V lost 1 base and J lost 2, with 7 bases in between. The CDR3 loop spans 13 amino acids. The CDR3 DNA is TGTGCCAGCAGCTTGTCCCAGCCCTACGAGCAGTACTTC. Translated, it gives CASSLSQPYEQYF.

V and J are TRBV28 and TRBJ1-5; D is perhaps TRBD1 (5 bases). The V end was cut by 6 bases, the J end by 1 base, with 10 bases between. CDR3 length: 14 residues. Looked up from germline, CDR1 is MDHEN and CDR2 is SYDVKM. CDR3 bases: TGTGCCAGCAGCCCCGGGACCAGCAATCAGCCCCAGCATTTT. Its protein product is CASSPGTSNQPQHF.

The chain links TRBV27 to TRBJ1-5; TRBD1 is a possible D gene (6 bases). Germline V gene sequence: CDR1 MNHEY, CDR2 SMNVEV (reference sequence). This CDR3 region has 16 residues. Trimming pared 6 bases from V and 1 base from J, leaving 16 bases between. The CDR3 DNA follows: TGTGCCAGCAGCCCTCAGGGGTCGGCGAGCAATCAGCCCCAGCATTTT. It yields the protein CASSPQGSASNQPQHF.

Concerning this clone itself: The conserved phenylalanine or tryptophan is not found at the CDR3 terminus, so this likely reflects a read error. The limits of the CDR3 on the DNA are not certain, so only TCRdb's listed CDR3 is given. The rearrangement uses TRBV29-1 and TRBJ2-3. Germline V gene lookup returns CDR1 SQVTM and CDR2 ANQGSEA. The CDR3 spans 8 amino acids, including both terminal residues. CDR3 in amino acids: CSAEGTLG.

The chain joins TRBV19 to TRBJ2-4; the match to TRBD1 covers 7 bases. CDR1 is LNHDA, CDR2 SQIVND, per germline (reference sequence). The CDR3 runs to 13 residues. The trim removed 5 bases at V and 7 bases at J, leaving 5 bases unmatched. CDR3 amino acids: CASSRDRENIQYF. The DNA of the CDR3 is TGTGCCAGTAGTCGAGACAGGGAGAACATTCAGTACTTC.

This clone was found once. CDR3 in DNA: TGTGCCAGTTCCCTCCGGGGGGCAAGCAATCAGCCCCAGCATTTT. This translates into CASSLRGASNQPQHF. This chain joins TRBV7-2 and TRBJ1-5; possibly TRBD1 for D (6 bases). Trimming stripped 9 bases from V and 1 base from J, with 16 bases between. The germline gives CDR1 SGHTA, CDR2 FQGNSA. There are 15 residues in the CDR3. The variable domain in full, completed from reference TRBV7-2 and TRBJ1-5, reads GAGVSQSPSNKVTEKGKDVELRCDPISGHTALYWYRQSLGQGLEFLIYFQGNSAPDKSGLPSDRFSAERTGGSVSTLTIQRTQQEDSAVYLCASSLRGASNQPQHFGDGTRLSIL.

This clone was seen many times. This sample also contains other DNA sequences that code for the same CDR3. The chain couples TRBV2 to TRBJ2-7, with a weak D call TRBD1 (5 bases). The CDR3 has 13 amino acids. The V end was cut by 5 bases, the J end by 6 bases, with 14 bases between. The germline V gene encodes CDR1 SNHLY and CDR2 FYNNEI. CDR3 nucleotides: TGTGCCAGCAGTCGACAACCAGGGATCGAGCAGTACTTC. As protein: CASSRQPGIEQYF.

The rearrangement links TRBV13 to TRBJ2-5, with 15 bases lining up with TRBD2. Trimming removed 4 bases from V and 5 bases from J; junction bases left unmatched: 8. The CDR3 is made up of 17 amino acids. From germline, CDR1 is PRHDT and CDR2 FYEKMQ (reference sequence). CDR3 residues: CASSYRTSGRVGETQYF. As DNA, the CDR3 is TGTGCCAGCAGCTACCGGACTAGCGGGAGGGTGGGGGAGACCCAGTACTTC.

This rearrangement joins TRBV28 to TRBJ2-2; tentatively, D is TRBD1 or TRBD2 (6 bases each). Trimming stripped 5 bases from V and 3 bases from J, with 13 bases between. This CDR3 has 15 residues. CDR1 is MDHEN, CDR2 SYDVKM, per germline. This CDR3 reads CASSRLGGYTGELFF. Written as DNA, the CDR3 is TGTGCCAGCAGTCGACTAGGGGGTTACACCGGGGAGCTGTTTTTT. Drawing the rest from reference TRBV28 and TRBJ2-2, the complete variable domain is DVKVTQSSRYLVKRTGEKVFLECVQDMDHENMFWYRQDPGLGLRLIYFSYDVKMKEKGDIPEGYSVSREKKERFSLILESASTNQTSMYLCASSRLGGYTGELFFGEGSRLTVL.

This sequence joins TRBV27 and TRBJ1-1; D is unresolved. Germline lookup yields CDR1 MNHEY and CDR2 SMNVEV (reference sequence). The CDR3 has 13 residues. Trimming pared 1 base from V and 7 bases from J, leaving 10 bases between. The CDR3 DNA sequence: TGTGCCAGCAGTTTATATTGGGAGGGTGAAGCTTTCTTT. Its protein is CASSLYWEGEAFF.

This rearrangement joins TRBV27 to TRBJ1-4; D is perhaps TRBD1 (6 bases). The CDR3 runs 16 residues. The V end was cut by 2 bases, the J end by 2 bases, with 12 bases between. Germline values: CDR1 MNHEY, CDR2 SMNVEV (reference sequence). As DNA, the CDR3 is TGTGCCAGCAGTTTACCTCTCGGGGGCACTAATGAAAAACTGTTTTTT. This sequence encodes CASSLPLGGTNEKLFF.

In this sample, this clone turned up many times. J is TRBJ2-1 and V is TRBV30; 8 nucleotides align to TRBD2. CDR1 and CDR2 (germline): GTSNPN, SVGIG (reference sequence). After removal of 4 bases from V and 7 bases from J, the junction contained 12 bases not matched to a gene. The CDR3 has 15 residues. This chain's CDR3 is CAWKDPGLDGNEQFF. Here the CDR3 DNA reads TGTGCCTGGAAAGACCCGGGACTAGATGGAAATGAGCAGTTCTTC.

CDR3 residues: CASSKETGNYGYTF. CDR3 in DNA: TGTGCCAGCAGCAAGGAGACGGGAAACTATGGCTACACCTTC. The V and J genes are TRBV5-4 and TRBJ1-2; no reliable D call. The V and J ends lost 4 bases and 2 bases respectively, with 12 bases between them. The CDR3 spans 14 residues. Germline V gene data show CDR1 as SGHNT and CDR2 as YYREEE (reference sequence).

On this clone itself: It may be a read error: a sequence one base away is much more abundant. The CDR3 is CASSSGVDEQYF. The CDR3 DNA sequence: TGTGCCAGCAGCTCAGGGGTCGACGAGCAGTACTTC. The V and J genes are TRBV28 and TRBJ2-7; D is perhaps TRBD1 (6 bases). V dropped 6 bases and J dropped 5 bases, with 11 bases sitting between them. The CDR3 contains 12 residues. Germline V gives CDR1 MDHEN, CDR2 SYDVKM.

The rearrangement joins TRBV27 to TRBJ2-2; 13 positions agree with TRBD2. The V gene end was trimmed by 6 bases and the J gene end by 4 bases; junction bases not matched to a gene: 5. Germline V gene lookup returns CDR1 MNHEY and CDR2 SMNVEV (reference sequence). The length of the CDR3 is 16 residues. The CDR3 protein is CASSLTSGRATGELFF. In DNA, the CDR3 is TGTGCCAGCAGCCTTACTAGCGGGAGGGCCACCGGGGAGCTGTTTTTT.

The V gene is TRBV4-3, the J gene TRBJ2-1, with 7 bases fitting TRBD2. Germline loops: CDR1 LGHNA, CDR2 YSLEER. V dropped 0 bases and J dropped 10; count of bases not matched to a gene: 3. The CDR3 is made up of 13 amino acids. CDR3 in DNA: TGCGCCAGCAGCCAAGAGGGTAGCGGGGAGCAGTTCTTC. Protein product: CASSQEGSGEQFF.

This rearrangement joins TRBV6-5 to TRBJ2-1; 7 nucleotides line up with TRBD1. CDR3 size: 16 residues. The germline V gene has CDR1 MNHEY and CDR2 SVGAGI. The ends lost 4 bases at V and 3 bases at J; junction bases unmatched: 9. CDR3 region: CASSSPGQRYYNEQFF. The CDR3 region has the DNA TGTGCCAGCAGTTCCCCGGGACAGAGGTACTACAATGAGCAGTTCTTC.

This clone was found a few times. V gene TRBV29-1 combines with J gene TRBJ1-1; D is unresolved. Germline V gene data show CDR1 as SQVTM and CDR2 as ANQGSEA. CDR3 length: 13 amino acids. Trimming left V 7 bases short and J 5 bases short, with 17 bases between. DNA for the CDR3: TGCAGCGCCGCAGCCATTGAGAGAACTGAAGCTTTCTTT. Translated: CSAAAIERTEAFF.

The CDR3 DNA sequence: TGTGCCAGCTTAAAAATAGGGACAGATGGGCGGGAGTCCCCGAGCTCCTACAATGAGCAGTTCTTC. It yields the protein CASLKIGTDGRESPSSYNEQFF. The gene calls are TRBV18 and TRBJ2-1; D could derive from TRBD1 or TRBD2 (7 bases each). CDR1 and CDR2 (germline): KGHSH, LQKENI. This CDR3 is built from 22 residues. Between the trimmed V and J ends, which lost 7 bases and 0 bases, there was a span of 34 bases.

V is TRBV6-4 and J is TRBJ2-1; TRBD2 aligns across 13 bases. J lost 7 bases, V lost 2 bases, and 2 bases had no gene match. Per germline, CDR1 MRHNA and CDR2 SNTAGT. The CDR3 length is 15 residues. The CDR3 spells CASSDGLAGVNEQFF. CDR3 coding DNA: TGTGCCAGCAGTGACGGACTAGCGGGAGTTAATGAGCAGTTCTTC.

This clone was observed many times. The chain joins TRBV7-2 to TRBJ2-5; D is unclear. The CDR3 covers 14 residues. V lost 4 bases and J 5 bases, leaving 14 bases between the germline ends. Germline values: CDR1 SGHTA, CDR2 FQGNSA. The CDR3 loop is CASSSSAGRETQYF. DNA of the CDR3: TGTGCCAGCAGCTCATCGGCAGGCAGGGAGACCCAGTACTTC.

The chain recombines TRBV11-1 with TRBJ2-1; 11 bases align to TRBD2. The germline CDR1 and CDR2 sequences are SGHAT and FQDESV (reference sequence). V shed 4 bases and J 9 bases; nucleotides not matched to a gene: 5. The CDR3 totals 14 residues. The CDR3 coding sequence is TGTGCCAGCAGCTCGGGACTAGCGGCGGGTGAGCAGTTCTTC. Its translation: CASSSGLAAGEQFF.

J is TRBJ2-7 and V is TRBV6-1; D uncertain. Trimming stripped 6 bases from V and 6 bases from J, with 9 bases between. Germline lookup yields CDR1 MNHNS and CDR2 SASEGT. This CDR3 region has 11 residues. In DNA form, the CDR3 reads TGTGCCAGCAGCCGCCTCGGCGAGCAGTACTTC. As protein: CASSRLGEQYF.

This clone was counted at least ten times. This sequence joins TRBV9 and TRBJ1-1; no clear D. Between the trimmed V and J ends, which lost 0 bases and 7 bases, there was a span of 10 bases. This CDR3 spans 13 amino acids. Germline values: CDR1 SGDLS, CDR2 YYNGEE. CDR3 DNA: TGTGCCAGCAGCGTAGGCGTGGGAAGTGAAGCTTTCTTT. This encodes CASSVGVGSEAFF. Together with reference TRBV9 and TRBJ1-1, the CDR3 gives the full variable domain: DSGVTQTPKHLITATGQRVTLRCSPRSGDLSVYWYQQSLDQGLQFLIQYYNGEERAKGNILERFSAQQFPDLHSELNLSSLELGDSALYFCASSVGVGSEAFFGQGTRLTVV.

This chain joins TRBV11-2 and TRBJ2-1; 7 positions match TRBD2. V shed 3 bases, J shed 4 bases, and the junction held 9 bases outside the gene matches. In germline, CDR1 is SGHAT, CDR2 FQNNGV. This CDR3 is built from 16 residues. The CDR3 loop reads CASSFLGGSRYNEQFF. The CDR3 DNA sequence: TGTGCCAGCAGCTTTTTGGGCGGGAGTAGGTACAATGAGCAGTTCTTC. Looking up the rest from reference TRBV11-2 and TRBJ2-1 gives the full variable domain: EAGVAQSPRYKIIEKRQSVAFWCNPISGHATLYWYQQILGQGPKLLIQFQNNGVVDDSQLPKDRFSAERLKGVDSTLKIQPAKLEDSAVYLCASSFLGGSRYNEQFFGPGTRLTVL.